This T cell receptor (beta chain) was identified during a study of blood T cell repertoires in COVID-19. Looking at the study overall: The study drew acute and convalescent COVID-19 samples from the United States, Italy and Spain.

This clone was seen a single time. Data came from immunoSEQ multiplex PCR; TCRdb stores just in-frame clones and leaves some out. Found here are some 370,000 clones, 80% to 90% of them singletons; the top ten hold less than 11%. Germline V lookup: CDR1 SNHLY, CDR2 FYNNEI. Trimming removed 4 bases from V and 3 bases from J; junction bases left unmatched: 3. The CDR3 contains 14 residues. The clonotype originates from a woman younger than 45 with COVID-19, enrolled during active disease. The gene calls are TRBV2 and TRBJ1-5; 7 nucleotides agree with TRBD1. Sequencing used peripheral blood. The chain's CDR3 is CASSATGNNQPQHF. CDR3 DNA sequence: TGTGCCAGCAGTGCGACAGGGAACAATCAGCCCCAGCATTTT.